The rows below give T cell receptor beta chains drawn from one sample of a study of blood T cell repertoires in COVID-19. Libraries were prepared by immunoSEQ multiplex PCR; TCRdb keeps only in-frame clonotypes and omits some of them. The sample carries 95,000 to 110,000 clones, around 80% recorded once. Sequencing was done on a sample of peripheral blood. The source of these receptors is a man between 65 and 80 years old with acute or convalescent COVID-19. The CDR3 runs from the conserved cysteine through the conserved F or W. The order of the fields is clone size, D gene, V gene, J gene, CDR3 protein, CDR3 DNA. The D gene is left open where the match is weak. Not all rows give a size; the values are once, few, many and, for expanded clones, a class.

-,-,TRBV7-2,TRBJ2-7,CASSLVAGQSSYEQYF,TGTGCCAGCAGCTTAGTCGCGGGTCAAAGCTCCTACGAGCAGTACTTC
-,-,TRBV2,TRBJ1-5,CASSGEPQPQHF,TGTGCCAGCAGTGGCGAGCCCCAGCCCCAGCATTTT
-,-,TRBV14,TRBJ2-7,CASSQLDSPTYEQYF,TGTGCCAGCAGTCAGCTTGACTCACCGACCTACGAGCAGTACTTC
once,-,TRBV4-2,TRBJ2-5,CASSRWAPRTASGGETQYF,TGTGCCAGCAGCCGGTGGGCCCCCAGGACAGCCTCGGGAGGAGAGACCCAGTACTTC
-,-,TRBV19,TRBJ1-1,CASSIQGFGRTEAFF,TGTGCCAGTAGTATACAGGGGTTTGGTCGCACTGAAGCTTTCTTT
-,TRBD2,TRBV7-9,TRBJ2-7,CASSPLGLAGAEQYF,TGTGCCAGCAGCCCACTAGGACTAGCGGGGGCGGAGCAGTACTTC
-,-,TRBV7-2,TRBJ2-7,CASGPLYEQYF,TGTGCCAGCGGCCCTCTTTACGAGCAGTACTTC
-,TRBD1,TRBV5-6,TRBJ1-2,CASSSRQGSYGYTF,TGTGCCAGCAGTTCCCGACAGGGATCATATGGCTACACCTTC
once,-,TRBV12-3/TRBV12-4,TRBJ2-1,CASRSTGNEQFF,TGTGCCAGCAGGTCTACAGGGAATGAGCAGTTCTTC
few,TRBD1,TRBV5-4,TRBJ2-2,CASSEEQGTYTGELFF,TGTGCCAGCAGCGAGGAACAGGGGACCTACACCGGGGAGCTGTTTTTT
-,TRBD1,TRBV9,TRBJ1-6,CASSTTGEPSNSPLHF,TGTGCCAGCAGCACGACAGGGGAGCCAAGTAATTCACCCCTCCACTTT
-,TRBD2,TRBV4-3,TRBJ2-1,CASSQAGGFNEQFF,TGCGCCAGCAGCCAAGCGGGGGGGTTCAATGAGCAGTTCTTC
-,-,TRBV7-9,TRBJ1-4,CASSKLQAPNEKLFF,TGTGCCAGCAGCAAGCTACAGGCCCCAAATGAAAAACTGTTTTTT
-,-,TRBV19,TRBJ2-5,CASSNRLGSETQYF,TGTGCCAGTAGTAACCGACTAGGGTCGGAGACCCAGTACTTC
once,TRBD2,TRBV12-3/TRBV12-4,TRBJ2-7,CASSYSSGGNHFF,TGTGCCAGCAGTTACTCTAGCGGGGGTAACCACTTCTTC
-,TRBD1,TRBV5-4,TRBJ1-2,CASSLGQGAQNYGYTF,TGTGCCAGCAGCCTGGGGCAGGGGGCCCAGAACTATGGCTACACCTTC
-,TRBD1,TRBV6-6,TRBJ1-4,CASSYRGRNEKLFF,TGTGCCAGCAGCTACAGGGGAAGGAATGAAAAACTGTTTTTT
-,-,TRBV7-8,TRBJ1-1,CASSLGGATEAFF,TGTGCCAGCAGCTTAGGAGGAGCCACTGAAGCTTTCTTT